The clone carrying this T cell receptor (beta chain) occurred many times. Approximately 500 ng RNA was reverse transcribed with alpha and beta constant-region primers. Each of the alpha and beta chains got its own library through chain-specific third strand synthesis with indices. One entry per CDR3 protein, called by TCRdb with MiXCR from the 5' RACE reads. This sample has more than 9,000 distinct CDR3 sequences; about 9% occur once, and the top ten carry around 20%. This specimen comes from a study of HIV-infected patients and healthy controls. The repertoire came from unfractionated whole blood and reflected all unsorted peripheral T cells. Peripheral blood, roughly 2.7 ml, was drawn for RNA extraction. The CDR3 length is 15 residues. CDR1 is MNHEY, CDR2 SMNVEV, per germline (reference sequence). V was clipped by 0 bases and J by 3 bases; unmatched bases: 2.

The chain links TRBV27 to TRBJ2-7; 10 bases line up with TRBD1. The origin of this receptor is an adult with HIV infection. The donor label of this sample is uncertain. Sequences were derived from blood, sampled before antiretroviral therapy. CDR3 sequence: CASSLSWTGGYEQYF. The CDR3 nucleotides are TGTGCCAGCAGTTTATCTTGGACAGGGGGCTACGAGCAGTACTTC.